The rows below give T cell receptor beta chains drawn from one sample of a study of blood T cell repertoires in COVID-19. Clones were read by immunoSEQ multiplex PCR, and TCRdb kept only the in-frame ones, dropping some. The sample lists tens of thousands of clones, approximately 83% seen once, with 25% to 30% in the top ten. Source material: peripheral blood. The source is a human donor in a cohort sampled during active COVID-19. CDR3s include the opening cysteine and the closing phenylalanine or tryptophan. D genes are given only for firm matches. For some rows the clone size is stated as once, few or many, or as a class when expanded; others skip it.

TRBJ2-2 | TRBD2 | - | TRBV9 | TGTGCCAGCAGCCTTAGCGGGGGGGCGACCGGGGAGCTGTTTTTT | CASSLSGGATGELFF
TRBJ1-3 | - | - | TRBV12-3/TRBV12-4 | TGTGCCAGCATAGCGAGCTCTGGAAACACCATATATTTT | CASIASSGNTIYF
TRBJ2-3 | - | once | TRBV12-3/TRBV12-4 | TGTGCCAGCAGGGTTCGGGGAGAGGATACGCAGTATTTT | CASRVRGEDTQYF
TRBJ2-1 | - | - | TRBV6-5 | TGTGCCAGCAGTACCCTAGGTTCCTACAATGAGCAGTTCTTC | CASSTLGSYNEQFF
TRBJ2-1 | TRBD1 | few | TRBV10-3 | TGTGCCATCAGTTGGACAGGGCCCTACAATGAGCAGTTCTTC | CAISWTGPYNEQFF
TRBJ2-7 | TRBD1 | - | TRBV28 | TGTGCCAGCAGTTTAAGGCTGACAGGGATCTCCTACGAGCAGTACTTC | CASSLRLTGISYEQYF
TRBJ2-3 | - | - | TRBV28 | TGTGCCAGCAATAGGGGGAGCACAGATACGCAGTATTTT | CASNRGSTDTQYF
TRBJ2-7 | TRBD2 | - | TRBV7-3 | TGTGCCACCTCCGGCGGGGGGGCGGCCTACGAGCAGTACTTC | CATSGGGAAYEQYF
TRBJ1-2 | TRBD1 | - | TRBV28 | TGTGCCAGCAGTCCCGGTATACAGGGGGGCTACACCTTC | CASSPGIQGGYTF
TRBJ2-5 | TRBD2 | - | TRBV15 | TGTGCCACCAGCAGGGGCCGGGACGCGGGGGGGACCCAGTACTTC | CATSRGRDAGGTQYF
TRBJ1-3 | - | - | TRBV6-5 | TGTGCCAGCAGGAGGACGGGGACTGGAAACACCATATATTTT | CASRRTGTGNTIYF
TRBJ2-1 | TRBD2 | - | TRBV2 | TGTGCCAGCACCGCCGGGACTAGCGGGGGGGGGAGCTCCTACAATGAGCAGTTCTTC | CASTAGTSGGGSSYNEQFF
TRBJ1-1 | - | - | TRBV7-3 | TGTGCCAGCAGCTTAGGAGGCGACGGAGGAGAAGCTTTCTTT | CASSLGGDGGEAFF
TRBJ2-3 | - | many | TRBV28 | TGTGCCAGCAGTCCTAAAGCCGCCGGGGGATCGCAGTATTTT | CASSPKAAGGSQYF
TRBJ2-2 | - | few | TRBV5-1 | TGCGCCAGCAGCATCGACAGGTGGGCCGGGGAGCTGTTTTTT | CASSIDRWAGELFF
TRBJ2-5 | - | - | TRBV4-2 | TGTGCCAGCAGCCAGCTGGGACTTAAGAGGGAGACCCAGTACTTC | CASSQLGLKRETQYF
TRBJ1-2 | - | - | TRBV24-1 | TGTGCCACCAGTGACCGACAGCTCAACTATGGCTACACCTTC | CATSDRQLNYGYTF
TRBJ2-5 | - | - | TRBV2 | TGTGCCAGCAGCTTATTAGAGACCCAGTACTTC | CASSLLETQYF
TRBJ1-6 | - | - | TRBV19 | TGTGCCAGTAGTATTAGAGTCGGGGGGCCGTATAATTCACCCCTCCACTTT | CASSIRVGGPYNSPLHF
TRBJ2-1 | - | - | TRBV6-2/TRBV6-3 | TGTGCCAGCAGTTACTCGGGCGGGCAGGGGCTCTACAATGAGCAGTTCTTC | CASSYSGGQGLYNEQFF
TRBJ2-7 | - | - | TRBV27 | TGTGCCAGCAGTTCATGGACTGGCCCCTACGAGCAGTACTTC | CASSSWTGPYEQYF
TRBJ1-1 | - | few | TRBV19 | TGTGCCAGTAGGTCCTGGCGGACTGAAGCTTTCTTT | CASRSWRTEAFF
TRBJ1-6 | - | few | TRBV6-6 | TGTGCCAGCGGACAGATCCTCAGGTCCTATAATTCACCCCTCCACTTT | CASGQILRSYNSPLHF
TRBJ1-2 | TRBD1 | - | TRBV7-9 | TGTGCCAGCAGCTACCAGGGGGGACAGGCCTATGGCTACACCTTC | CASSYQGGQAYGYTF
TRBJ1-2 | TRBD1 | once | TRBV28 | TGTGCCAGCAGCCAAGCAGGGGGCTCGGAAGGCTACACCTTC | CASSQAGGSEGYTF
TRBJ2-7 | TRBD1 | - | TRBV6-6 | TGTGCCAGCAACCCCGAAAGGACAGGATTTCGGGAGCAGTACTTC | CASNPERTGFREQYF
TRBJ1-6 | - | - | TRBV24-1 | TGTGCCACCAGTGAGGGATCCTCGACCATTGACAGGCTGGAGCCACCCCTCCACTTT | CATSEGSSTIDRLEPPLHF
TRBJ2-5 | TRBD2 | few | TRBV4-1 | TGCGCCAGCAGCCCCGGGACTAGCAGGGTGCAAGAGACCCAGTACTTC | CASSPGTSRVQETQYF
TRBJ2-5 | - | - | TRBV9 | TGTGCCAGCAGCGCCGGGAGCCAAGAGACCCAGTACTTC | CASSAGSQETQYF
TRBJ1-2 | TRBD1 | - | TRBV12-3/TRBV12-4 | TGTGCCAGCAGAGGACAGGGTTTAGGCTACACCTTC | CASRGQGLGYTF
TRBJ2-2 | TRBD2 | - | TRBV19 | TGTGCCAGTAGTATGGGTCTAGCGGGGGGGCGGCACACCGGGGAGCTGTTTTTT | CASSMGLAGGRHTGELFF
TRBJ2-2 | TRBD1 | - | TRBV2 | TGTGCCAGCGGCCCGGGACAGGGGTTTAACACCGGGGAGCTGTTTTTT | CASGPGQGFNTGELFF
TRBJ1-2 | TRBD1 | - | TRBV27 | TGTGCCAGCAGTTCTGGACAGGGTAACGTCTATGGCTACACCTTC | CASSSGQGNVYGYTF
TRBJ2-5 | - | - | TRBV18 | TGTGCCAGCTCACTCAACGAGGGTTTAGAGACCCAGTACTTC | CASSLNEGLETQYF